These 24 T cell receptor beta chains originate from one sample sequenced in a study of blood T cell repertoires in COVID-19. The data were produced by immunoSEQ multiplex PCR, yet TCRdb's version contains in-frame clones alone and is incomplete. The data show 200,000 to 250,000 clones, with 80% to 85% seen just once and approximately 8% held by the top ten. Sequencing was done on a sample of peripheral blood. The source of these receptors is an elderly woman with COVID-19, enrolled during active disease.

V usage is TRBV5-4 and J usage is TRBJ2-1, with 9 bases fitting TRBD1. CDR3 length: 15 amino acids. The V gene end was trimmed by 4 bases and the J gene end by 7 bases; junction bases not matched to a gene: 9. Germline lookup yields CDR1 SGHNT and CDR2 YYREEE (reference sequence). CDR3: CASSPGQGMNNEQFF. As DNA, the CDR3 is TGTGCCAGCAGCCCGGGACAGGGCATGAATAATGAGCAGTTCTTC.

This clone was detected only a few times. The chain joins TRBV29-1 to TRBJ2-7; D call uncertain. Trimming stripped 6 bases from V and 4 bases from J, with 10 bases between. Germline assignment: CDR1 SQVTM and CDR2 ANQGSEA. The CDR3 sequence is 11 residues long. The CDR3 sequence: CSVGGDYEQYF. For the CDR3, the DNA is TGCAGCGTCGGCGGAGATTACGAGCAGTACTTC.

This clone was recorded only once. CDR3 region: CASSSGQERADTQYF. The CDR3 DNA reads as TGTGCCAGCAGCTCCGGACAGGAAAGGGCAGATACGCAGTATTTT. V gene TRBV11-1 combines with J gene TRBJ2-3; TRBD1 aligns across 7 bases. The ends lost 4 bases at V and 4 bases at J; junction bases unmatched: 8. CDR1 and CDR2 (germline): SGHAT, FQDESV (reference sequence). The CDR3 length is 15 residues.

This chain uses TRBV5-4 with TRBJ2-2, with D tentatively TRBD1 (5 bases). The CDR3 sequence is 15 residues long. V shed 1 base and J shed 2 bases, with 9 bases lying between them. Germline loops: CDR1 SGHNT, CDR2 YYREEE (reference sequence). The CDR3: CASSLRDRNTGELFF. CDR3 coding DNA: TGTGCCAGCAGCTTGCGTGACAGAAACACCGGGGAGCTGTTTTTT.

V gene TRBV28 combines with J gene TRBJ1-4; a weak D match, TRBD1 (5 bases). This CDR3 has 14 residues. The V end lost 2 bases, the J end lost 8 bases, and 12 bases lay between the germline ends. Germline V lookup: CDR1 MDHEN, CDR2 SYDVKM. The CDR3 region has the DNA TGTGCCAGCAGTTTACAAAGGGGAAGGGAAAAACTGTTTTTT. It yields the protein CASSLQRGREKLFF. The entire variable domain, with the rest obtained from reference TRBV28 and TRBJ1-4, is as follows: DVKVTQSSRYLVKRTGEKVFLECVQDMDHENMFWYRQDPGLGLRLIYFSYDVKMKEKGDIPEGYSVSREKKERFSLILESASTNQTSMYLCASSLQRGREKLFFGSGTQLSVL.

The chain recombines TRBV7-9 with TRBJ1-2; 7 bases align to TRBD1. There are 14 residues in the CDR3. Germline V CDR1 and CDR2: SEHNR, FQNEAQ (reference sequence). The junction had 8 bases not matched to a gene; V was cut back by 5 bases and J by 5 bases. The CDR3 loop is CASSPTDRTYGYTF. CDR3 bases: TGTGCCAGCAGCCCCACGGACAGGACATATGGCTACACCTTC.

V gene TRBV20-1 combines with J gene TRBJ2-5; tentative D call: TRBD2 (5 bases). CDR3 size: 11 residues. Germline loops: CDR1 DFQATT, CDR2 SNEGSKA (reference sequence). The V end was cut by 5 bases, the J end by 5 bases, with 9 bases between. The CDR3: CSAARGETQYF. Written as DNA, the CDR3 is TGCAGTGCTGCCCGAGGGGAGACCCAGTACTTC.

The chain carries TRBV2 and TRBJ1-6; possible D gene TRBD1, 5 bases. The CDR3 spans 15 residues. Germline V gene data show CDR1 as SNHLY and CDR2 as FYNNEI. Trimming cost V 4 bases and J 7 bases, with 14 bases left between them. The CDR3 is CASSGLGGGNSPLHF. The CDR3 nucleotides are TGTGCCAGCAGTGGATTGGGGGGAGGAAATTCACCCCTCCACTTT.

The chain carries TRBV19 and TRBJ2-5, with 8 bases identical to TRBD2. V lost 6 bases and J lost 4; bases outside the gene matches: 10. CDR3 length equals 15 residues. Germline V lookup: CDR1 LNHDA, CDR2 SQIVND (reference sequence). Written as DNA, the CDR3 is TGTGCCAGTAGCTTGAGGGGGACTAGTGGAGAGACCCAGTACTTC. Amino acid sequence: CASSLRGTSGETQYF.

CDR3 nucleotides: TGTGCCAGCAGCCAAGAGCCTAGCTCCTACGAGCAGTACTTC. This sequence encodes CASSQEPSSYEQYF. This chain connects TRBV4-2 to TRBJ2-7; the D is unclear. Germline assignment: CDR1 LGHNA and CDR2 YNFKEQ. CDR3 length equals 14 residues. With 0 bases removed from V and 0 bases from J, the gap between germline ends came to 6 bases.

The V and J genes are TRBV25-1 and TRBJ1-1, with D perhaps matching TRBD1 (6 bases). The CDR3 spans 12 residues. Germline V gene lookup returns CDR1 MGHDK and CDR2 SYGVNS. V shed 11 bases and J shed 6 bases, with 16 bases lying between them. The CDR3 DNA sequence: TGTGCCCCGGACCTCAGGACAGCTGAAGCTTTCTTT. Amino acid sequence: CAPDLRTAEAFF.

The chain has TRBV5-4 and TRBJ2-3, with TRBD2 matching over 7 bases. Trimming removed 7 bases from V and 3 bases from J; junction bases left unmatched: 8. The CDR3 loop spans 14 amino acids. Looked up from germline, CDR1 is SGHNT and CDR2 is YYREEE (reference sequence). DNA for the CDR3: TGTGCCAGCCAGGTCGGGGGAGGGACAGATACGCAGTATTTT. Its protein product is CASQVGGGTDTQYF. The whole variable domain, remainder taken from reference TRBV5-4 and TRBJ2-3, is ETGVTQSPTHLIKTRGQQVTLRCSSQSGHNTVSWYQQALGQGPQFIFQYYREEENGRGNFPPRFSGLQFPNYSSELNVNALELDDSALYLCASQVGGGTDTQYFGPGTRLTVL.

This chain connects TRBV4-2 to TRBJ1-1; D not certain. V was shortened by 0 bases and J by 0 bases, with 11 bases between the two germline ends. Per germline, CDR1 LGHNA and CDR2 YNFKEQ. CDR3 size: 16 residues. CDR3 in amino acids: CASSQEAAGLNTEAFF. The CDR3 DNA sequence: TGTGCCAGCAGCCAAGAAGCAGCGGGCCTGAACACTGAAGCTTTCTTT.

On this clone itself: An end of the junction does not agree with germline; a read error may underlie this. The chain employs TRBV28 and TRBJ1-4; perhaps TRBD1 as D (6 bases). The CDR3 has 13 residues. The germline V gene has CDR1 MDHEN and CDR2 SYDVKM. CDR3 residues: CASSFGQGLQSRF. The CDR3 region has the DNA TGTGCCAGCAGTTTTGGGCAGGGGTTACAGTCGCGCTTT. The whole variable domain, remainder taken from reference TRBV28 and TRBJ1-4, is DVKVTQSSRYLVKRTGEKVFLECVQDMDHENMFWYRQDPGLGLRLIYFSYDVKMKEKGDIPEGYSVSREKKERFSLILESASTNQTSMYLCASSFGQGLQSRFGSGTQLSVL.

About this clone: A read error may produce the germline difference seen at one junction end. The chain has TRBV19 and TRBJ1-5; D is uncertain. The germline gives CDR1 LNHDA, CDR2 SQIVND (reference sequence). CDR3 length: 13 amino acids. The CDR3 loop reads CASSLYSTQPQHF. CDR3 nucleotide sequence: TGTGCCAGTAGTTTGTACAGCACTCAGCCCCAGCATTTT.

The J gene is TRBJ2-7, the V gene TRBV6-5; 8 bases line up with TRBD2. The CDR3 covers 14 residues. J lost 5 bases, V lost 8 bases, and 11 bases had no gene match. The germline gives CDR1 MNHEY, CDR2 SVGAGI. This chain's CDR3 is CASLSGTRAHEQYF. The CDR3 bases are TGTGCCAGCCTGTCCGGGACTAGAGCCCACGAGCAGTACTTC.

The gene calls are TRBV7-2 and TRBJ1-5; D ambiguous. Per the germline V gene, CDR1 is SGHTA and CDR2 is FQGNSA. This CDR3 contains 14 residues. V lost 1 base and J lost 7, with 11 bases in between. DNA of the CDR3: TGTGCCAGCAGCTTAGAACGGGTAGACCAGCCCCAGCATTTT. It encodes CASSLERVDQPQHF.

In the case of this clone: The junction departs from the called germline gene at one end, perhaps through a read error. The CDR3 reads CASSLEQGAGKQFF. In DNA, the CDR3 is TGTGCTAGCAGCTTAGAACAGGGGGCTGGGAAACAGTTCTTC. The V call is TRBV7-7, the J call TRBJ2-1; 9 bases agree with TRBD1. Germline CDR1 reads SSHAT; CDR2 reads FNYEAQ (reference sequence). CDR3 length: 14 residues.

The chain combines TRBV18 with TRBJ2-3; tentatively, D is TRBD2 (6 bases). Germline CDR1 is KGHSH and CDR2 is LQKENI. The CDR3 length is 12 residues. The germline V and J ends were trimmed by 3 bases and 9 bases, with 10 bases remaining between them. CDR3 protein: CASSPEGSTQYF. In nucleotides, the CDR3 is TGTGCCAGCTCACCGGAGGGATCAACGCAGTATTTT.

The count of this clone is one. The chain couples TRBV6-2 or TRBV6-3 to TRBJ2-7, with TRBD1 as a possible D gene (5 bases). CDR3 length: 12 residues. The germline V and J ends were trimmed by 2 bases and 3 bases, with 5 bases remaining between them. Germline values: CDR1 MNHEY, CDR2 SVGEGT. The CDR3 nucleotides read TGTGCCAGCAGTTACAGGGGCTACGAGCAGTACTTC. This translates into CASSYRGYEQYF.

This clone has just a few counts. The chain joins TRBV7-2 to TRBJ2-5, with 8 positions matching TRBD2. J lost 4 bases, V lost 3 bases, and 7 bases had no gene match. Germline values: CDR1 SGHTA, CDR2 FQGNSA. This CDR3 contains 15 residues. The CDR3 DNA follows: TGTGCCAGCAGCTTTAACGGGAGGGGGGGAGAGACCCAGTACTTC. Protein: CASSFNGRGGETQYF.

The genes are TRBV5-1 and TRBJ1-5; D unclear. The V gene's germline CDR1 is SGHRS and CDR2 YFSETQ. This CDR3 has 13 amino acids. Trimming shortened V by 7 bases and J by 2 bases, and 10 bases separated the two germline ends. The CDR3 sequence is CASAEERNQPQHF. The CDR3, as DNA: TGCGCCAGCGCGGAGGAGCGCAATCAGCCCCAGCATTTT.

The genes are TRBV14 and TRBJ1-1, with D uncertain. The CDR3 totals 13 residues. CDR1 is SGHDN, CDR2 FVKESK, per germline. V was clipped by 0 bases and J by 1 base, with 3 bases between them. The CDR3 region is CASSQERNTEAFF. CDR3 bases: TGTGCCAGCAGCCAAGAGCGGAACACTGAAGCTTTCTTT. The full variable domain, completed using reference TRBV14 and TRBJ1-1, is EAGVTQFPSHSVIEKGQTVTLRCDPISGHDNLYWYRRVMGKEIKFLLHFVKESKQDESGMPNNRFLAERTGGTYSTLKVQPAELEDSGVYFCASSQERNTEAFFGQGTRLTVV.

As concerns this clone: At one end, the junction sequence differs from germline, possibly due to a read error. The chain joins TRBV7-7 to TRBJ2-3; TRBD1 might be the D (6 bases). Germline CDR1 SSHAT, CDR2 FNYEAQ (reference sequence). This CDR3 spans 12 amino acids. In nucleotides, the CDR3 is TGTGCTAGCAGCTTACGAGGGGGTACGCAGTATTTT. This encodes CASSLRGGTQYF.